Included here is one T cell receptor (beta chain) sequence, with context. The target antigen is unknown. Libraries were prepared by immunoSEQ multiplex PCR; TCRdb keeps only in-frame clonotypes and omits some of them. The data contain 130,000 to 150,000 clones, approximately 93% of them singletons. The data derive from a study of T cell responses to AZD1222 COVID-19 vaccine. Overall study findings and caveats: Nearly half of spike-specific TCRs reportedly target unmutated variant regions. Seropositive at baseline were only a handful of AZD1222 recipients. There were mostly white British donors and more females than males, and clonal diversity was possibly underestimated.

The CDR3 sequence is 16 residues long. V lost 2 bases and J 2 bases, leaving 13 bases between the germline ends. Germline-derived CDR1 and CDR2 are MNHEY and SMNVEV (reference sequence). This chain links TRBV27 with TRBJ2-1; perhaps TRBD2 as D (5 bases). This receptor was obtained from an adult who had recovered from COVID-19. This sample comprised peripheral blood, obtained after recovery from COVID-19. CDR3 sequence (DNA): TGTGCCAGCAGTTTAGCCGGACGGGGAACCTACAATGAGCAGTTCTTC. Translating it yields CASSLAGRGTYNEQFF.